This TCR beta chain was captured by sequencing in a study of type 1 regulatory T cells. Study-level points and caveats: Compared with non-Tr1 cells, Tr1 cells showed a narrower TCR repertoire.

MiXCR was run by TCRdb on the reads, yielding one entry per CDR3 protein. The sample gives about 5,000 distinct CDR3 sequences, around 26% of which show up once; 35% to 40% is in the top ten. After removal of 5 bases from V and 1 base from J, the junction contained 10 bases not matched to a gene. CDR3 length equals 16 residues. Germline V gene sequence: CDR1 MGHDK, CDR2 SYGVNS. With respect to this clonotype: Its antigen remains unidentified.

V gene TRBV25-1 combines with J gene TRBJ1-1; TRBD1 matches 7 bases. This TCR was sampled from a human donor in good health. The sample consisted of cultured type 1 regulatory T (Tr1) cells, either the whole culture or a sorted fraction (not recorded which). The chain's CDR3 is CASSPRQGSSNTEAFF. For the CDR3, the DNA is TGTGCCAGCAGTCCCAGACAGGGCTCCTCGAACACTGAAGCTTTCTTT.